Given below is one T cell receptor beta chain in context. These data are taken from a study of immune characterization of retroperitoneal liposarcoma. TCRdb reprocessed the PCR reads with MiXCR, giving one entry per CDR3 protein. This table holds about 10,000 distinct CDR3 sequences, 25% to 30% found once. The CDR3 consists of 11 residues. With 3 bases removed from V and 12 bases from J, the gap between germline ends came to 12 bases. Per germline, CDR1 MRHNA and CDR2 SNTAGT. The TCR was taken from a male donor with retroperitoneal liposarcoma. The sample consisted of tumor tissue. The rearrangement joins TRBV6-4 to TRBJ2-7; D gene uncertain. CDR3 region: CASSDGSAPYF. The CDR3 DNA follows: TGTGCCAGCAGTGATGGAAGTGCCCCGTACTTC.